This T cell receptor beta chain was recovered during a study of control samples from healthy donors and cancer patients. Clones were read by immunoSEQ multiplex PCR, and TCRdb kept only the in-frame ones, dropping some. The sample holds about 120,000 clones, around nine tenths seen once. Trimming pared 1 base from V and 0 bases from J, leaving 16 bases between. Looked up from germline, CDR1 is LNHDA and CDR2 is SQIVND (reference sequence). The CDR3 contains 18 residues. The chain recombines TRBV19 with TRBJ1-5; perhaps TRBD1 as D (5 bases). The source of this sequence is a woman in her 70s in good health. Sequencing was carried out using blood. The chain's CDR3 is CASSIVAFGQGSNQPQHF. The CDR3 DNA sequence: TGTGCCAGTAGTATAGTAGCGTTTGGGCAGGGTAGCAATCAGCCCCAGCATTTT.